Presented here are 27 T cell receptor beta chains from one specimen sequenced in a study of blood T cells in healthy people across ages (dated by TCRdb to between 2014 and 2017). Library preparation used 5' RACE. The reads were generated on an Illumina HiSeq 2500. A second PCR of roughly 7 to 12 cycles was performed with a sample-barcoded 5' primer and a J-beta primer mix. TCRdb reanalyzed the raw reads on its own, using fastp at Q25 for trimming and MiXCR for clone calling, and kept in-frame beta chains. Each entry is one CDR3 protein sequence, shown with its most common DNA and genes. This sample holds about 640,000 distinct CDR3 sequences; 40% to 45% were observed only once. 25% to 30% of the sample belongs to the ten largest clones. The sample was blood. These receptors were taken from a man older than 75 in good health.

This CDR3 is CASSGAGVGVNEQFF. CDR3 coding DNA: TGTGCCAGCAGCGGAGCGGGGGTAGGGGTAAATGAGCAGTTCTTC. The chain recombines TRBV7-2 with TRBJ2-1; 8 nucleotides match TRBD2. CDR1 and CDR2 from the germline V gene are SGHTA and FQGNSA. The CDR3 contains 15 residues. The V and J ends lost 5 bases and 7 bases, in that order; junction bases with no gene match: 10.

The genes are TRBV7-6 and TRBJ2-5; 10 bases are shared with TRBD1. The CDR3 extends over 15 amino acids. With V trimmed by 4 bases and J by 9 bases, 11 bases remained unmatched. CDR1 is SGHVS and CDR2 is FNYEAQ in the germline V gene. CDR3 DNA sequence: TGTGCCAGCAGCTCCTTCGACAGGGGGCGGTGGGCCCAGTACTTC. Translated, it gives CASSSFDRGRWAQYF.

The chain is built from TRBV7-2 and TRBJ2-7; 7 bases align to TRBD2. With 6 bases clipped from V and 2 bases from J, the junction kept 10 bases outside the gene matches. The CDR3 runs 15 residues. Germline CDR1 and CDR2: SGHTA and FQGNSA. CDR3 nucleotide sequence: TGTGCCAGCAGGGAGGGGTGGCGGGAGACCTACGAGCAGTACTTC. Its translation is CASREGWRETYEQYF.

This clonotype was seen at least ten times. This sequence joins TRBV20-1 and TRBJ2-4, with a weak D call TRBD1 (6 bases). The CDR3 runs 14 residues. In germline, CDR1 is DFQATT, CDR2 SNEGSKA (reference sequence). The ends were cut back, 4 bases at V and 8 bases at J, with 18 bases in the middle. CDR3 amino acids: CSAKSWTVGDIQYF. The CDR3 DNA is TGCAGTGCTAAGTCCTGGACAGTCGGAGACATTCAGTACTTC.

This clonotype was counted a few times. The V and J genes are TRBV24-1 and TRBJ2-6, with no clear D. The V end was cut by 4 bases, the J end by 3 bases, with 3 bases between. This CDR3 contains 13 residues. Germline CDR1 reads KGHDR; CDR2 reads SFDVKD. CDR3 coding DNA: TGTGCCACCAGTGAATTTGGGGCCAACGTCCTGACTTTC. Residues: CATSEFGANVLTF.

Written as DNA, the CDR3 is TGTGCCAGCAGTGAGGGACAAAACACCGGGGAGCTGTTTTTT. Its protein is CASSEGQNTGELFF. The V call is TRBV25-1, the J call TRBJ2-2; TRBD1 might be the D (6 bases). V lost 3 bases and J lost 2, with 7 bases in between. Germline lookup yields CDR1 MGHDK and CDR2 SYGVNS. The CDR3 spans 14 residues.

The chain is built from TRBV7-3 and TRBJ2-7; the D call may be TRBD1 or TRBD2 (5 bases each). Germline CDR1 and CDR2: SGHTA and FQGTGA. CDR3 length: 14 amino acids. V shed 2 bases and J shed 3 bases, with 11 bases lying between them. DNA of the CDR3: TGTGCCAGCAGCTTAGGGACGGATAACTACGAGCAGTACTTC. This sequence encodes CASSLGTDNYEQYF.

The sample holds many counts of this clonotype. The chain employs TRBV2 and TRBJ2-7; unclear D gene. V lost 4 bases and J lost 1, with 11 bases in between. The CDR3 totals 14 residues. The germline CDR1 and CDR2 sequences are SNHLY and FYNNEI. Here the CDR3 reads CASSGQAGSYEQYF. CDR3 DNA: TGTGCCAGCAGTGGGCAGGCCGGTTCCTACGAGCAGTACTTC.

This clonotype was seen many times. The rearrangement uses TRBV7-9 and TRBJ2-5; the match to TRBD2 covers 10 bases. The germline CDR1 and CDR2 sequences are SEHNR and FQNEAQ (reference sequence). The length of the CDR3 is 15 residues. Losses at the gene ends were 6 bases for V and 1 base for J; bases not matched to a gene: 5. The CDR3 sequence: CASSIAGGLQETQYF. The CDR3 DNA sequence: TGTGCCAGCAGTATAGCGGGGGGACTCCAAGAGACCCAGTACTTC.

The chain is built from TRBV7-8 and TRBJ2-1, with D perhaps matching TRBD1 (6 bases). The CDR3 contains 14 residues. V was pared by 3 bases and J by 5 bases, with 11 bases between. Germline loops: CDR1 SGHVS, CDR2 FQNEAQ. This CDR3 reads CASSFGTNNNEQFF. CDR3 nucleotide sequence: TGTGCCAGCAGCTTCGGGACAAACAACAATGAGCAGTTCTTC.

The chain is built from TRBV7-2 and TRBJ1-2; 8 nucleotides align to TRBD1. The V gene end was trimmed by 5 bases and the J gene end by 8 bases; junction bases not matched to a gene: 7. The CDR3 sequence is 13 residues long. CDR1 and CDR2 (germline): SGHTA, FQGNSA. The CDR3 loop is CASSDQGAWGYTF. In DNA, the CDR3 is TGTGCCAGCAGCGACCAGGGGGCATGGGGCTACACCTTC.

Comment on this clonotype: This may stem from a read error, because a much larger clone lies one nucleotide away. The rearrangement uses TRBV29-1 and TRBJ2-1; a possible D gene is TRBD1 (6 bases). Trimming shortened V by 6 bases and J by 9 bases, and 24 bases separated the two germline ends. Germline V gives CDR1 SQVTM, CDR2 ANQGSEA. The CDR3 spans 15 residues. CDR3 in amino acids: CSVHRPGQQYGEQFF. CDR3 in DNA: TGCAGCGTCCATCGACCGGGACAACAATACGGTGAGCAGTTCTTC.

This clonotype was picked up a small number of times. The chain employs TRBV5-6 and TRBJ2-7, with D perhaps matching TRBD1 (6 bases). Germline V gene sequence: CDR1 SGHDT, CDR2 YYEEEE. V gave up 4 bases and J gave up 0 bases, with 20 bases separating them. This CDR3 contains 17 residues. The CDR3 region has the DNA TGTGCCAGCAGCCAAGACAGGCAGAACCCAACCTCCTACGAGCAGTACTTC. Translated, it gives CASSQDRQNPTSYEQYF. The whole variable domain, filled in from reference TRBV5-6 and TRBJ2-7, reads DAGVTQSPTHLIKTRGQQVTLRCSPKSGHDTVSWYQQALGQGPQFIFQYYEEEERQRGNFPDRFSGHQFPNYSSELNVNALLLGDSALYLCASSQDRQNPTSYEQYFGPGTRLTVT.

The rearrangement links TRBV15 to TRBJ2-5; 10 nucleotides align to TRBD2. From germline, CDR1 is LNHNV and CDR2 YYDKDF (reference sequence). V lost 0 bases to trimming and J lost 2 bases; unmatched junction nucleotides: 6. This CDR3 has 17 amino acids. The CDR3 loop is CATSREIASGGQETQYF. For the CDR3, the DNA is TGTGCCACCAGCAGAGAGATAGCTAGCGGGGGTCAAGAGACCCAGTACTTC.

The chain combines TRBV14 with TRBJ2-7; a weak D match, TRBD1 (6 bases). This CDR3 is 15 amino acids long. V dropped 4 bases and J dropped 2 bases, with 15 bases sitting between them. CDR1 is SGHDN and CDR2 is FVKESK in the germline V gene. CDR3 nucleotides: TGTGCCAGCAGCCGTCATAGGGGGAATCCCTACGAGCAGTACTTC. It yields the protein CASSRHRGNPYEQYF.

The chain is built from TRBV27 and TRBJ2-3; D is undetermined. CDR1 and CDR2 (germline): MNHEY, SMNVEV (reference sequence). V was cut by 6 bases and J by 1 base, with 5 bases left in between. This CDR3 has 12 amino acids. Here the CDR3 reads CASRSGTDTQYF. The CDR3 coding sequence is TGTGCCAGCAGATCCGGCACAGATACGCAGTATTTT.

The CDR3 DNA follows: TGTGCCAGCAGCCCACGCGGGACAAGACCCCTTGGAGCGGAGACCCAGTACTTC. As protein: CASSPRGTRPLGAETQYF. This rearrangement joins TRBV7-2 to TRBJ2-5; D is perhaps TRBD1 or TRBD2 (6 bases each). The germline CDR1 and CDR2 sequences are SGHTA and FQGNSA. The CDR3 sequence is 18 residues long. V dropped 5 bases and J dropped 5 bases, with 27 bases sitting between them.

On this clonotype: This may arise from a read error, as a much more abundant clone is one base away. This chain links TRBV6-6 with TRBJ2-6; no firm D call. This CDR3 has 14 amino acids. V lost 5 bases and J lost 4, with 9 bases in between. Germline V CDR1 and CDR2: MNHNY, SVGAGI (reference sequence). The CDR3 DNA sequence: TGTGCCAGCAGTGACCAGAGAGGGGCCAACGTCCTGACTTTC. Its protein is CASSDQRGANVLTF.

This chain's CDR3 is CATSRDPLGSPLNEQYF. The CDR3 DNA reads as TGTGCCACCAGCAGAGATCCTTTGGGGTCTCCCTTAAATGAGCAGTACTTC. The chain carries TRBV15 and TRBJ2-4, with D hard to call. Trimming left V 0 bases short and J 13 bases short, with 25 bases between. CDR3 length equals 17 residues. Germline CDR1 and CDR2: LNHNV and YYDKDF (reference sequence).

DNA for the CDR3: TGCAGCGCCAAAACCACTAGCTACTCCTACGAGCAGTACTTC. Amino acids: CSAKTTSYSYEQYF. V gene TRBV29-1 combines with J gene TRBJ2-7; TRBD2 is a possible D gene (6 bases). Trimming took 7 bases from V and 0 from J, leaving 16 bases between them. The CDR3 runs 14 residues. Germline lookup yields CDR1 SQVTM and CDR2 ANQGSEA.

A few counts support this clonotype. This rearrangement joins TRBV29-1 to TRBJ2-3; either TRBD1 or TRBD2 may supply D (5 bases each). The V gene lost 3 bases and the J gene lost 0 bases, with 10 bases spanning the gap. This CDR3 has 14 amino acids. Per germline, CDR1 SQVTM and CDR2 ANQGSEA. Written as DNA, the CDR3 is TGCAGCGTTGACCCGGGACGGAGCACAGATACGCAGTATTTT. It codes for CSVDPGRSTDTQYF.

The chain joins TRBV10-3 to TRBJ2-3; tentatively, D is TRBD2 (5 bases). Germline CDR1 and CDR2: ENHRY and SYGVKD. V was pared by 8 bases and J by 2 bases, with 11 bases between. CDR3 length: 13 amino acids. The CDR3 DNA sequence: TGTGCCATCGGGGAGCAAAACACAGATACGCAGTATTTT. Translating it yields CAIGEQNTDTQYF.

The table lists this clonotype with a few counts. CDR3 coding DNA: TGTGCCAGCAGCATAGGGAGGGATGAAAAACTGTTTTTT. Translated, it gives CASSIGRDEKLFF. The chain combines TRBV7-2 with TRBJ1-4; D uncertain. This CDR3 is 13 amino acids long. Germline loops: CDR1 SGHTA, CDR2 FQGNSA. V was trimmed by 5 bases and J by 6 bases, leaving 10 bases between them.

This clonotype has a count of ten or more. The chain has TRBV7-2 and TRBJ2-5; D may be TRBD2 (6 bases). Matching the DNA end better, TRBJ2-3 makes the J call doubtful. Germline V gene lookup returns CDR1 SGHTA and CDR2 FQGNSA. The length of the CDR3 is 13 residues. Here the CDR3 reads CASSLASGETQYF. Written as DNA, the CDR3 is TGTGCCAGCAGCTTAGCTAGCGGAGAAACGCAGTATTTT.

This clonotype was detected ten times or more. The chain links TRBV7-2 to TRBJ2-6, with D perhaps TRBD1 (5 bases). Germline V gene sequence: CDR1 SGHTA, CDR2 FQGNSA. The ends were cut back, 5 bases at V and 1 base at J, with 9 bases in the middle. The CDR3 has 15 residues. CDR3 DNA sequence: TGTGCCAGCAGCCCACCAGGGTCTGGGGCCAACGTCCTGACTTTC. As protein: CASSPPGSGANVLTF.

This clonotype has more than one count but fewer than ten. This chain links TRBV3-1 with TRBJ1-2, with D possibly TRBD1 on 5 matching bases. Germline CDR1 reads LGHDT; CDR2 reads YNNKEL (reference sequence). Trimming pared 1 base from V and 2 bases from J, leaving 23 bases between. The length of the CDR3 is 19 residues. CDR3: CASSQVTGGITGPNYGYTF. DNA for the CDR3: TGTGCCAGCAGCCAAGTCACTGGGGGGATTACCGGGCCCAACTATGGCTACACCTTC.

The rearrangement uses TRBV7-9 and TRBJ1-1; D is possibly TRBD1 (6 bases). With 4 bases removed from V and 1 base from J, the gap between germline ends came to 13 bases. Germline CDR1 and CDR2: SEHNR and FQNEAQ (reference sequence). The CDR3 extends over 15 amino acids. The CDR3 loop is CASSSTTGQNTEAFF. CDR3 sequence (DNA): TGTGCCAGCAGCTCTACCACGGGACAGAACACTGAAGCTTTCTTT. The full variable domain, rest sourced from reference TRBV7-9 and TRBJ1-1, is DTGVSQNPRHKITKRGQNVTFRCDPISEHNRLYWYRQTLGQGPEFLTYFQNEAQLEKSRLLSDRFSAERPKGSFSTLEIQRTEQGDSAMYLCASSSTTGQNTEAFFGQGTRLTVV.